The clone carrying this T cell receptor (beta chain) came up once. Its matching antigen is unknown. The data are from a study of OX40 agonist ivuxolimab in advanced cancers. Turning to the study itself: Participants averaged about 60 years of age (range about 23 to 80) and were about 85% male.

Study-wide results and caveats: At 0.1 to 3.0 mg/kg, clonal expansion of CD4+ and CD8+ blood T cells had occurred by week 6. Normalized T-cell clonal expansion was also low in a subset of nonresponders.

This table comes from immunoSEQ multiplex PCR, and its TCRdb copy is limited to in-frame clones, with some not included. The sample carries fewer than 50,000 clones, about 89% recorded once. This clonotype was sampled from an adult with an advanced solid tumor such as melanoma, head and neck, liver or kidney cancer. The material sequenced was CD4+ or CD8+ T cells sorted from blood, taken in a trial of the OX40 agonist ivuxolimab.

The CDR3 here is CASSLGADKYYEQYF. In DNA, the CDR3 is TGTGCCAGCAGCTTAGGAGCGGATAAATATTACGAGCAGTACTTC. V usage is TRBV11-3 and J usage is TRBJ2-7; D perhaps matches TRBD2 (5 bases). Trimming left V 1 base short and J 4 bases short, with 14 bases between. This CDR3 is 15 amino acids long. Germline lookup yields CDR1 SGHNT and CDR2 YENEEA.